The 5 T cell receptor beta chains given below trace back to one sample, sequenced in a study of blood T cell repertoires in COVID-19 (dated by TCRdb to between 2020 and 2021). Receptor libraries were prepared by the immunoSEQ multiplex PCR assay. This is the immuneACCESS table as TCRdb keeps it, with only in-frame sequences that have V and J called. A part of the clones is gone; compared with another copy, unresolved V genes explain less than half, and the rest is unexplained. This sample gives 150,000 to 200,000 clones in total; approximately 80% of them show up just once. The top ten hold 13% to 15% of the sample. The source material was peripheral blood. These TCRs come from a woman in her 70s with COVID-19, enrolled during active disease.

The chain has TRBV7-2 and TRBJ1-1, with D uncertain. The CDR3 has 14 amino acids. V was shortened by 1 base and J by 5 bases, with 11 bases between the two germline ends. Germline V gene lookup returns CDR1 SGHTA and CDR2 FQGNSA. The CDR3: CASSLGGGRTEAFF. CDR3 sequence (DNA): TGTGCCAGCAGCTTAGGGGGAGGGAGGACTGAAGCTTTCTTT.

About this clone itself: The sample has other DNA sequences that encode this CDR3 too. The V and J genes are TRBV12-5 and TRBJ1-1; possibly TRBD1 for D (5 bases). Trimming removed 5 bases from V and 4 bases from J, with 20 bases in between. Germline-derived CDR1 and CDR2 are LGHNT and FRNRAP. CDR3 length: 16 residues. The chain's CDR3 is CASGPGQGMGSTEAFF. DNA for the CDR3: TGTGCTAGTGGTCCAGGACAAGGGATGGGAAGCACTGAAGCTTTCTTT.

V is TRBV30 and J is TRBJ1-2, with D uncertain. The CDR3 spans 11 residues. CDR1 GTSNPN and CDR2 SVGIG come from the germline V gene (reference sequence). The V end lost 2 bases, the J end lost 7 bases, and 8 bases lay between the germline ends. CDR3 DNA sequence: TGTGCCTGGAGTCGTCTACTTGGCTACACCTTC. Protein product: CAWSRLLGYTF.

This chain connects TRBV18 to TRBJ1-6; unclear D gene. CDR3 size: 17 residues. Trimming removed 6 bases from V and 0 bases from J, with 15 bases in between. CDR1 KGHSH and CDR2 LQKENI come from the germline V gene. CDR3 residues: CASSTGGRGSYNSPLHF. The CDR3 DNA follows: TGTGCCAGCTCCACGGGAGGTCGGGGCTCCTATAATTCACCCCTCCACTTT.

This rearrangement joins TRBV28 to TRBJ1-5, with D unclear. The germline V and J ends were trimmed by 8 bases and 6 bases, with 17 bases remaining between them. This CDR3 region has 14 residues. CDR1 and CDR2 (germline): MDHEN, SYDVKM. CDR3 DNA sequence: TGTGCCAGCCGGTCCCTCCCCCATGGTCAGCCCCAGCATTTT. This translates into CASRSLPHGQPQHF. Together with reference TRBV28 and TRBJ1-5, the CDR3 gives the full variable domain: DVKVTQSSRYLVKRTGEKVFLECVQDMDHENMFWYRQDPGLGLRLIYFSYDVKMKEKGDIPEGYSVSREKKERFSLILESASTNQTSMYLCASRSLPHGQPQHFGDGTRLSIL.